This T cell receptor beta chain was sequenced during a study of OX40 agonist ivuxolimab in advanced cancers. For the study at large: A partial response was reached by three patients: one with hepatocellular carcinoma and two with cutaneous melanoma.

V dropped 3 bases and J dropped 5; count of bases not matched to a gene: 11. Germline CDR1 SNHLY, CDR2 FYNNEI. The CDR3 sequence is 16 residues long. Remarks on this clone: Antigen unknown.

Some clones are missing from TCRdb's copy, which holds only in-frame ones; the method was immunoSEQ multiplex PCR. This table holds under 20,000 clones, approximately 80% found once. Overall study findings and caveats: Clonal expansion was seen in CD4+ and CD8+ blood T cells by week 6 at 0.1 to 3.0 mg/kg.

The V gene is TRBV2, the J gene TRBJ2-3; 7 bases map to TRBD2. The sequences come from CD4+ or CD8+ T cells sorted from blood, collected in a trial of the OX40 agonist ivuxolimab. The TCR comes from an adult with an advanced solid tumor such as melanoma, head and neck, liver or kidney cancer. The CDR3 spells CASSESPSGGVDTQYF. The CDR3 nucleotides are TGTGCCAGCAGTGAGTCGCCTAGCGGAGGGGTAGATACGCAGTATTTT.